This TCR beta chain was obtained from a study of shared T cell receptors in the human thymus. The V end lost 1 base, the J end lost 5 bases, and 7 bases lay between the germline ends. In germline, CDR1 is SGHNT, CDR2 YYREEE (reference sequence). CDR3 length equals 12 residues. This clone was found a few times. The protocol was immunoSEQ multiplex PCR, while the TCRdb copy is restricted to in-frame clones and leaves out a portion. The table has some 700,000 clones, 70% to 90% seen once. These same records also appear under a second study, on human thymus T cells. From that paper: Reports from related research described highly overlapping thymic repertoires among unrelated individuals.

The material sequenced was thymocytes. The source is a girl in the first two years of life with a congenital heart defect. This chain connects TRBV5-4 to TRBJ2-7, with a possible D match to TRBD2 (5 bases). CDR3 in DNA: TGTGCCAGCAGCTTGCTCGGGGACGAGCAGTACTTC. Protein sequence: CASSLLGDEQYF.